This T cell receptor (beta chain) was profiled in a study of HIV-infected children after antiretroviral therapy interruption. Turning to the study itself: Children were on planned treatment interruption or continuous treatment. Study results and limitations: The Gini coefficient of naive CD4+ repertoires rose, returning to baseline by 3 years.

This clonotype was seen at least ten times. Antigen: not known. Regarding treatment: PENTA 11 planned treatment interruption arm or continuous ART arm. Only samples with at least 5 million viable PBMCs qualified. RNA-based 3' RACE libraries used unique molecular identifiers. TCRdb called the 3' RACE reads again in MiXCR, with one record for every CDR3 protein. The sample shows around 47,000 distinct CDR3 sequences, more than 3.5% of them seen only once. Sequencing was performed on CD45RA+ CD4+ T cells from PBMCs, pooled from several time points, taken from a donor given antiretroviral therapy, either interrupted or continuous. Subset described: naive CD4+ CD45RA+ CD45RO- T cells. The TCR was taken from a pool of human donors with HIV.

The CDR3 spells CASPRRTNTGELFF. CDR3 DNA sequence: TGTGCCAGCCCTCGACGGACGAACACCGGGGAGCTGTTTTTT. The chain carries TRBV6-1 and TRBJ2-2; D uncertain. Germline assignment: CDR1 MNHNS and CDR2 SASEGT. V shed 8 bases and J shed 0 bases, with 10 bases lying between them. The CDR3 is 14 amino acids.